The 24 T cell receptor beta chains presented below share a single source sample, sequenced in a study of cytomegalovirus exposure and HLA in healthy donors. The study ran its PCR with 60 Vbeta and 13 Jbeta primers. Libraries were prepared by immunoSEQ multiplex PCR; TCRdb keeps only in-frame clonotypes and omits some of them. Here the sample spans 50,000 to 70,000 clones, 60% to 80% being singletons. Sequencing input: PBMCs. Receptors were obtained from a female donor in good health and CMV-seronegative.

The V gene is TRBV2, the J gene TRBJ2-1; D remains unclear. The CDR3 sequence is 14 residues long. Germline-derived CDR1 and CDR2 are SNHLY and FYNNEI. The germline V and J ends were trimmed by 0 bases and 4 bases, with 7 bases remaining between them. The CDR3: CASSEAQNYNEQFF. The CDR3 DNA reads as TGTGCCAGCAGTGAAGCGCAGAATTACAATGAGCAGTTCTTC.

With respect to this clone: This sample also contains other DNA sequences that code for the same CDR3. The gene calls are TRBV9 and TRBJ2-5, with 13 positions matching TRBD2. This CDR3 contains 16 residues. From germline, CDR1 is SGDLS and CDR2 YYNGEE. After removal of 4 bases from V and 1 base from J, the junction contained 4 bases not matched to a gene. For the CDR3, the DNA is TGTGCCAGCAGCCCCCGGACTAGCGGGAGCCAAGAGACCCAGTACTTC. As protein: CASSPRTSGSQETQYF. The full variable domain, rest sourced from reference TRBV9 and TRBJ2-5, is DSGVTQTPKHLITATGQRVTLRCSPRSGDLSVYWYQQSLDQGLQFLIQYYNGEERAKGNILERFSAQQFPDLHSELNLSSLELGDSALYFCASSPRTSGSQETQYFGPGTRLLVL.

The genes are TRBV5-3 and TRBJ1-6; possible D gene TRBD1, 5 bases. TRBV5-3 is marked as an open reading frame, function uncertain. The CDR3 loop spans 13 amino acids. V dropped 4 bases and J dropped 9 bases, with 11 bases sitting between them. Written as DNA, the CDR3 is TGTGCCAGAAGCGCGGGACCCCTTTCACCCCTCCACTTT. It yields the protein CARSAGPLSPLHF.

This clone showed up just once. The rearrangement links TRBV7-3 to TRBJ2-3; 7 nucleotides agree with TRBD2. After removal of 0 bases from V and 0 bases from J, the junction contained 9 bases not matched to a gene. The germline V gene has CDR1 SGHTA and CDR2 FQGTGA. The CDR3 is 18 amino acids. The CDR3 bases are TGTGCCAGCAGCTTAACCCCCCCGGGAGGAGGAAGCACAGATACGCAGTATTTT. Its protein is CASSLTPPGGGSTDTQYF.

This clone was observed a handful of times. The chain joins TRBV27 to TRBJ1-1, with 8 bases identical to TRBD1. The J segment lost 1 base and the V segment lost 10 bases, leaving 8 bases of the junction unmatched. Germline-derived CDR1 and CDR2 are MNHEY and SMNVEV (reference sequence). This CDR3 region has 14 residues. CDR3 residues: CATLTGAGNTEAFF. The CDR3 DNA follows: TGTGCCACCTTGACAGGGGCAGGGAACACTGAAGCTTTCTTT.

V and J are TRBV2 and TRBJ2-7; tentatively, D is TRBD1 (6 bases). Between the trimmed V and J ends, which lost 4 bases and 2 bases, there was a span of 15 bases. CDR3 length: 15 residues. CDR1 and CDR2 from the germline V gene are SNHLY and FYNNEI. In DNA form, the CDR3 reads TGTGCCAGCAGTGTTTTCGGACAGACTACCTACGAGCAGTACTTC. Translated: CASSVFGQTTYEQYF.

The DNA of the CDR3 is TGTGCCAGCAGTTTGACTAGAGAAAACATTCAGTACTTC. Its protein is CASSLTRENIQYF. V is TRBV27 and J is TRBJ2-4; possible D gene TRBD2, 6 bases. This CDR3 comprises 13 residues. The ends were cut back, 3 bases at V and 5 bases at J, with 8 bases in the middle. The germline V gene encodes CDR1 MNHEY and CDR2 SMNVEV (reference sequence).

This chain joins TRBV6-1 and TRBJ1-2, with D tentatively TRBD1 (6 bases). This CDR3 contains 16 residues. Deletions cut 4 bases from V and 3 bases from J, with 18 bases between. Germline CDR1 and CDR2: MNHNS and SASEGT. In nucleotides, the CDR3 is TGTGCCAGCAGTGGGGGGCAGGGGTCGGGGTACTATGGCTACACCTTC. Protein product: CASSGGQGSGYYGYTF.

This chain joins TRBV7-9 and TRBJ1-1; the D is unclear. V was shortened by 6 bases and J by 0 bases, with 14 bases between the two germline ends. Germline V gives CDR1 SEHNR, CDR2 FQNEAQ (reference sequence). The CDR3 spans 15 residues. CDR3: CASRIASGVNTEAFF. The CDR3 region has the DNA TGTGCCAGCAGGATAGCCTCCGGGGTGAACACTGAAGCTTTCTTT.

Here the CDR3 DNA reads TGTGCCATCAGCAGGATGGGTTCCGGGACTAGCGGGGGGGGCAATGAGCAGTTCTTC. Translation gives CAISRMGSGTSGGGNEQFF. The V and J genes are TRBV10-3 and TRBJ2-1; 16 bases map to TRBD2. The V gene end was trimmed by 6 bases and the J gene end by 6 bases; junction bases not matched to a gene: 14. CDR3 length: 19 amino acids. From germline, CDR1 is ENHRY and CDR2 SYGVKD.

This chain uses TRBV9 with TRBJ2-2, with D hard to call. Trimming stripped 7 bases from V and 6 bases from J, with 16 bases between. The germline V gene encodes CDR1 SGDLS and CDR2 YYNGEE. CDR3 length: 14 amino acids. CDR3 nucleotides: TGTGCCAGCCAAGAAGTCGGTTTTTCCGGGGAGCTGTTTTTT. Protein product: CASQEVGFSGELFF.

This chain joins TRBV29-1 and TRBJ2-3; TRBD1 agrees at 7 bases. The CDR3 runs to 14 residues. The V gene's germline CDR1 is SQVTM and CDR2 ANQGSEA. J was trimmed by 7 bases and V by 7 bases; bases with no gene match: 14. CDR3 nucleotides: TGCAGCGGACGGACAGTGACAGGGATGAATACGCAGTATTTT. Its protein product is CSGRTVTGMNTQYF.

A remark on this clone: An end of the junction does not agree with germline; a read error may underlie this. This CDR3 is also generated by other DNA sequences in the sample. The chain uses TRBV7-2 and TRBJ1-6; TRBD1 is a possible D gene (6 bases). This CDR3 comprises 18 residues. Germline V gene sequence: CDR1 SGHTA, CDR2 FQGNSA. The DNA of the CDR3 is TGTGCCAGCAGCTTAGTTGTGGACAGAAGCTCCTATAATTCCCCCCTCCACTTT. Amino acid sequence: CASSLVVDRSSYNSPLHF.

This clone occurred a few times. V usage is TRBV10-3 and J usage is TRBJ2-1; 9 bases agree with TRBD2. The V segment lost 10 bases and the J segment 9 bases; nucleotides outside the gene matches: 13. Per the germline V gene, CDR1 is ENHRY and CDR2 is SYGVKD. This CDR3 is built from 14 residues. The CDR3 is CATNPTIAGAEQFF. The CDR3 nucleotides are TGTGCCACCAACCCGACGATAGCGGGAGCTGAGCAGTTCTTC.

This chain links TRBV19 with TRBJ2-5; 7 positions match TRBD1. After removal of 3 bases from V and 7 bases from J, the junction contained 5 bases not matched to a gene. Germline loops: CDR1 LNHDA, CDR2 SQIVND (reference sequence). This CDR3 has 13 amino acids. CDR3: CASSISTGRTQYF. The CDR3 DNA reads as TGTGCCAGTAGTATCTCGACAGGGAGGACCCAGTACTTC.

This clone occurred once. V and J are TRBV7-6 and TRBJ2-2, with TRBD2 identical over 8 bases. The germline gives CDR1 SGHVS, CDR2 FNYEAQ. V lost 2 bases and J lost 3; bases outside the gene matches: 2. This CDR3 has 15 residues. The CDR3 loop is CASSLLAGYTGELFF. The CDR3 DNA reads TGTGCCAGCAGCTTATTAGCGGGGTACACCGGGGAGCTGTTTTTT. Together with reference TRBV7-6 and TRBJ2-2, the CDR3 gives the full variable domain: GAGVSQSPRYKVTKRGQDVALRCDPISGHVSLYWYRQALGQGPEFLTYFNYEAQQDKSGLPNDRFSAERPEGSISTLTIQRTEQRDSAMYRCASSLLAGYTGELFFGEGSRLTVL.

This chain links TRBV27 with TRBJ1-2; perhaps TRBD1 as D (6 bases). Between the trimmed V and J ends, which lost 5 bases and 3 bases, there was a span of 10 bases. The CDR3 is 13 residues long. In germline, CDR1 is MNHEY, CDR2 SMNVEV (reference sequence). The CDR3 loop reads CASSKDSDYGYTF. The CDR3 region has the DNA TGTGCCAGCAGTAAGGACAGTGACTATGGCTACACCTTC.

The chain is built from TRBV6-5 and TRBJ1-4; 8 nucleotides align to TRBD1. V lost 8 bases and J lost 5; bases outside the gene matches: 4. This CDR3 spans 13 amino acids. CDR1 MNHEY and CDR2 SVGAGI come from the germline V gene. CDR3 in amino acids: CASRDRGNEKLFF. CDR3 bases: TGTGCCAGCCGAGACAGGGGAAATGAAAAACTGTTTTTT.

This chain's CDR3 is CASSSRTQSGTDTQYF. CDR3 sequence (DNA): TGTGCCAGCAGCTCCCGGACTCAGTCGGGTACAGATACGCAGTATTTT. V is TRBV5-4 and J is TRBJ2-3; D is perhaps TRBD2 (5 bases). Germline V CDR1 and CDR2: SGHNT, YYREEE (reference sequence). This CDR3 spans 16 amino acids. With 3 bases removed from V and 3 bases from J, the gap between germline ends came to 17 bases.

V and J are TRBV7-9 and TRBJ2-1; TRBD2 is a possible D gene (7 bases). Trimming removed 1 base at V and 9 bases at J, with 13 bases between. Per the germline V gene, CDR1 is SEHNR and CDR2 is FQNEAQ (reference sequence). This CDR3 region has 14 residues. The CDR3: CASSLVEGGGEQFF. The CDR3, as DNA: TGTGCCAGCAGCTTAGTGGAGGGAGGGGGTGAGCAGTTCTTC.

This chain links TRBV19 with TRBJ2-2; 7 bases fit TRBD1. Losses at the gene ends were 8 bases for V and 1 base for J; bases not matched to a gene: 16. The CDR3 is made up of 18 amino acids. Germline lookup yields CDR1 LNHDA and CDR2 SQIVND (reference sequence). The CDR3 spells CASVSLLRDRLNTGELFF. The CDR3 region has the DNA TGTGCCAGTGTTAGCCTCCTCCGGGACAGACTGAACACCGGGGAGCTGTTTTTT.

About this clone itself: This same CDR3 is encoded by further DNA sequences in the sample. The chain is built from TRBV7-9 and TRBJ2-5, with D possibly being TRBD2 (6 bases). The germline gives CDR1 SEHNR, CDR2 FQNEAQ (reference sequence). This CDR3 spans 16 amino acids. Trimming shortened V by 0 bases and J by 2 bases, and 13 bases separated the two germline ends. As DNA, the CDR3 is TGTGCCAGCAGCTTAGCGGGGACTTATTTACAAGAGACCCAGTACTTC. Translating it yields CASSLAGTYLQETQYF.

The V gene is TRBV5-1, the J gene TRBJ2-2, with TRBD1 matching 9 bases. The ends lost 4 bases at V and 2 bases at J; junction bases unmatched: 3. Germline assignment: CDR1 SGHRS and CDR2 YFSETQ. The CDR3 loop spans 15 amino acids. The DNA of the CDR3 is TGCGCCAGCAGCCCGGACAGGGGAAACACCGGGGAGCTGTTTTTT. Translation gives CASSPDRGNTGELFF.

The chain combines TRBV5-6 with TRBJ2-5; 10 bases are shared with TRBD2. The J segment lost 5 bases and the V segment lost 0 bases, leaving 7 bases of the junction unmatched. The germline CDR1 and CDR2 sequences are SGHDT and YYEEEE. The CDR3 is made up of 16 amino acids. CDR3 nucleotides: TGTGCCAGCAGCTTGGTGGCTAGCGGGAGAATGGAGACCCAGTACTTC. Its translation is CASSLVASGRMETQYF.